The subject of this entry is one T cell receptor (beta chain). The authors' processing: Using reference gene primer amplification, nucleated cell counts were estimated. Clones were read by immunoSEQ multiplex PCR, and TCRdb kept only the in-frame ones, dropping some. The DNA was the basis for D and trimming; V, J and clone size are from that table. The table records 250,000 or so clones, about 91% of them present only once. The CDR3 is 14 amino acids. V dropped 4 bases and J dropped 5; count of bases not matched to a gene: 8. Germline V gene data show CDR1 as SGHKS and CDR2 as YYEKEE (reference sequence). This sample stems from a study of blood T cell repertoires in COVID-19. Study-wide context: Sites in the United States, Italy and Spain provided acute and convalescent COVID-19 samples.

This study enrolled people aged roughly 18 to 90 from roughly 22 US geographic areas. Assignments of participants to cohorts depended upon their own reported clinical history. What was sequenced was PBMCs or T cells enriched from blood (not recorded which). This clonotype originated in a man aged 35-49 years who had been exposed to COVID-19. The J gene is TRBJ2-7, the V gene TRBV5-5; 8 positions agree with TRBD1. The chain's CDR3 is CASSDRTGSHEQYF. The CDR3 DNA sequence: TGTGCCAGCAGCGACCGGACAGGGAGCCACGAGCAGTACTTC.